Listed below are T cell receptor beta chains from one sample, sequenced in a study of shared clonotypes between healthy human individuals. Using immunoSEQ multiplex PCR, the repertoire was profiled, and TCRdb retains in-frame clones only, with some absent. Among 2 million to 3 million clones, roughly 93% were seen once, and the ten largest hold 0.36%. The sample comprised naive CD4+ T cells from PBMCs. These receptors all stem from a man aged 18 to 35 in good health. Some clones in this sample may be carry-over from other donors' samples. CDR3s include the opening cysteine and the closing phenylalanine or tryptophan. D genes are given only for firm matches. Expanded clones get a size class; other rows say once, few or many, or leave the size out.

v_call: TRBV18; clone_size: .; j_call: TRBJ2-1; d_call: .; cdr3_nt: TGTGCCAGCTCACCCATCAGGGTGAATGAGCAGTTCTTC; cdr3_aa: CASSPIRVNEQFF
v_call: TRBV19; clone_size: .; j_call: TRBJ1-1; d_call: TRBD1; cdr3_nt: TGTGCCAGTAAGACAACGACAGGGATCGGCACTGAAGCTTTCTTT; cdr3_aa: CASKTTTGIGTEAFF
v_call: TRBV7-3; clone_size: .; j_call: TRBJ2-1; d_call: TRBD2; cdr3_nt: TGTGCCAGCAGCTCAGCTGTAGGCGGGGGATTCTACAATGAGCAGTTCTTC; cdr3_aa: CASSSAVGGGFYNEQFF
v_call: TRBV6-1; clone_size: once; j_call: TRBJ2-7; d_call: .; cdr3_nt: TGTGCCAGTAGTTTTGGGAGCTCCTACGAGCAGTACTTC; cdr3_aa: CASSFGSSYEQYF
v_call: TRBV6-6; clone_size: .; j_call: TRBJ1-1; d_call: .; cdr3_nt: TGTGCCAGCAGTTACTCGCCGGGGCCGACTGAAGCTTTCTTT; cdr3_aa: CASSYSPGPTEAFF
v_call: TRBV11-2; clone_size: .; j_call: TRBJ2-1; d_call: TRBD2; cdr3_nt: TGTGCCAGCAGCTTACCGGGACTAGCGGGACGGAATGAGCAGTTCTTC; cdr3_aa: CASSLPGLAGRNEQFF
v_call: TRBV11-2; clone_size: .; j_call: TRBJ1-2; d_call: TRBD1; cdr3_nt: TGTGCCAGCAGCTCGGGACAGGGGGCACCGAACTATGGCTACACCTTC; cdr3_aa: CASSSGQGAPNYGYTF
v_call: TRBV5-4; clone_size: once; j_call: TRBJ2-7; d_call: TRBD1; cdr3_nt: TGTGCCAGCAGCTTCACAGGGGGCAGATACGAGCAGTACTTC; cdr3_aa: CASSFTGGRYEQYF
v_call: TRBV29-1; clone_size: .; j_call: TRBJ2-3; d_call: .; cdr3_nt: TGCAGCGTTGAAGTGCAGGCCGATACGCAGTATTTT; cdr3_aa: CSVEVQADTQYF
v_call: TRBV7-9; clone_size: .; j_call: TRBJ1-3; d_call: .; cdr3_nt: TGTGCCAGCAGCTTCTCTTCGAGCAAGGACACCATATATTTT; cdr3_aa: CASSFSSSKDTIYF
v_call: TRBV6-6; clone_size: .; j_call: TRBJ1-1; d_call: .; cdr3_nt: TGTGCCAGCAGTTTGACAGGGAACACTGAAGCTTTCTTT; cdr3_aa: CASSLTGNTEAFF
v_call: TRBV5-1; clone_size: .; j_call: TRBJ2-1; d_call: .; cdr3_nt: TGCGCCAGCAGCACCACATCGCAGTGGCGGCAGACCTACAATGAGCAGTTCTTC; cdr3_aa: CASSTTSQWRQTYNEQFF
v_call: TRBV12-1; clone_size: .; j_call: TRBJ1-2; d_call: .; cdr3_nt: TGTGCCAGCAGCTTTGTCACAGGGGGCCTCTACCCTAACTATGGCTACACCTTC; cdr3_aa: CASSFVTGGLYPNYGYTF
v_call: TRBV10-3; clone_size: .; j_call: TRBJ2-7; d_call: .; cdr3_nt: TGTGCCATCAGTGGGAGACAGGATCACGAGCAGTACTTC; cdr3_aa: CAISGRQDHEQYF
v_call: TRBV30; clone_size: .; j_call: TRBJ1-2; d_call: .; cdr3_nt: TGTGCCTGGAGTGTCTACTACAATCGGGGAATCTATGGCTACACCTTC; cdr3_aa: CAWSVYYNRGIYGYTF
v_call: TRBV7-3; clone_size: few; j_call: TRBJ2-2; d_call: .; cdr3_nt: TGTGCCAGCAGCTTCGGTTTTTCAAACACCGGGGAGCTGTTTTTT; cdr3_aa: CASSFGFSNTGELFF
v_call: TRBV4-1; clone_size: .; j_call: TRBJ2-1; d_call: TRBD2; cdr3_nt: TGCGCCAGCAGCAATTACGGGACTAGCTCCTACAATGAGCAGTTCTTC; cdr3_aa: CASSNYGTSSYNEQFF
v_call: TRBV2; clone_size: few; j_call: TRBJ1-5; d_call: .; cdr3_nt: TGTGCCAGCAGTGGCGATAGCAATCAGCCCCAGCATTTT; cdr3_aa: CASSGDSNQPQHF
v_call: TRBV19; clone_size: .; j_call: TRBJ2-7; d_call: .; cdr3_nt: TGTGCCAGTAGCACCATTCACAGGGACTCCTACGAGCAGTACTTC; cdr3_aa: CASSTIHRDSYEQYF
v_call: TRBV27; clone_size: .; j_call: TRBJ2-2; d_call: TRBD1; cdr3_nt: TGTGCCAGCAGTCGTATCGGACAGGGCGGAACCGGGGAGCTGTTTTTT; cdr3_aa: CASSRIGQGGTGELFF
v_call: TRBV7-3; clone_size: .; j_call: TRBJ2-1; d_call: .; cdr3_nt: TGTGCCAGCAGCTTCAGGGGCGAATCGGAAGCTTACAATGAGCAGTTCTTC; cdr3_aa: CASSFRGESEAYNEQFF
v_call: TRBV7-6; clone_size: .; j_call: TRBJ2-5; d_call: .; cdr3_nt: TGTGCCAGCAGCCCGCACCAAGAGACCCAGTACTTC; cdr3_aa: CASSPHQETQYF
v_call: TRBV2; clone_size: .; j_call: TRBJ2-3; d_call: TRBD2; cdr3_nt: TGTGCCAGCAGTGCGGGACTAGCGGTGGGCACAGATACGCAGTATTTT; cdr3_aa: CASSAGLAVGTDTQYF
v_call: TRBV2; clone_size: .; j_call: TRBJ2-5; d_call: TRBD1; cdr3_nt: TGTGCCAGCAGCGGGACAGGGGAAGAGACCCAGTACTTC; cdr3_aa: CASSGTGEETQYF
v_call: TRBV5-8; clone_size: .; j_call: TRBJ2-5; d_call: .; cdr3_nt: TGTGCCAGCAGCCCGGAAAACCAAGAGACCCAGTACTTC; cdr3_aa: CASSPENQETQYF
v_call: TRBV6-6; clone_size: .; j_call: TRBJ1-5; d_call: .; cdr3_nt: TGTGCCAGCAGTACACAGGGTAAGTCCCAGCATTTT; cdr3_aa: CASSTQGKSQHF
v_call: TRBV7-3; clone_size: .; j_call: TRBJ2-1; d_call: .; cdr3_nt: TGTGCCAGCAGCTTATATAGTTCGGTTTCGGGGTACAATGAGCAGTTCTTC; cdr3_aa: CASSLYSSVSGYNEQFF
v_call: TRBV5-1; clone_size: .; j_call: TRBJ1-1; d_call: TRBD1; cdr3_nt: TGCGCCAGCAGCCGACAGGGAAATCCCTACACTGAAGCTTTCTTT; cdr3_aa: CASSRQGNPYTEAFF
v_call: TRBV19; clone_size: .; j_call: TRBJ1-1; d_call: .; cdr3_nt: TGTGCCAGTAACTTCCTGGGCAGAGCGAACACTGAAGCTTTCTTT; cdr3_aa: CASNFLGRANTEAFF
v_call: TRBV7-8; clone_size: .; j_call: TRBJ2-3; d_call: .; cdr3_nt: TGTGCCAGCAGCTTAGCCCTCGGGGGCACAGATACGCAGTATTTT; cdr3_aa: CASSLALGGTDTQYF
v_call: TRBV6-1; clone_size: .; j_call: TRBJ2-1; d_call: .; cdr3_nt: TGTGCCAGCAGAGTGGGGCCTAGCCCATACAATGAGCAGTTCTTC; cdr3_aa: CASRVGPSPYNEQFF
v_call: TRBV7-3; clone_size: .; j_call: TRBJ1-5; d_call: .; cdr3_nt: TGTGCCAGCAGCCCTCTACCGCCCCAGCATTTT; cdr3_aa: CASSPLPPQHF
v_call: TRBV6-1; clone_size: .; j_call: TRBJ2-1; d_call: TRBD2; cdr3_nt: TGTGCCAGCAGTGAACGATTCGGGGTTTGGCGGGAGGGGTACAATGAGCAGTTCTTC; cdr3_aa: CASSERFGVWREGYNEQFF
v_call: TRBV28; clone_size: .; j_call: TRBJ1-3; d_call: .; cdr3_nt: TGTGCCAGCAGGACATACCATGGGGGTAGGGGAAACACCATATATTTT; cdr3_aa: CASRTYHGGRGNTIYF
v_call: TRBV2; clone_size: .; j_call: TRBJ2-7; d_call: TRBD1; cdr3_nt: TGTGCCAGCAGTGAAGGGGGACAGGGGGACTACGAGCAGTACTTC; cdr3_aa: CASSEGGQGDYEQYF
v_call: TRBV28; clone_size: .; j_call: TRBJ1-3; d_call: .; cdr3_nt: TGTGCCAGCAGCATCACAGGGCTCTCTGGAAACACCATATATTTT; cdr3_aa: CASSITGLSGNTIYF
v_call: TRBV7-3; clone_size: once; j_call: TRBJ2-1; d_call: TRBD2; cdr3_nt: TGTGCCAGCAGCCCCCGGACTAGCCCCTACAATGAGCAGTTCTTC; cdr3_aa: CASSPRTSPYNEQFF
v_call: TRBV5-1; clone_size: .; j_call: TRBJ1-5; d_call: TRBD1; cdr3_nt: TGCGCCAGCAGCATGACAGGGGCGGTGGGCAATCAGCCCCAGCATTTT; cdr3_aa: CASSMTGAVGNQPQHF
v_call: TRBV2; clone_size: .; j_call: TRBJ2-5; d_call: .; cdr3_nt: TGTGCCAGCAGGGGGACCGGGATTCGACGTACCGAGTACTTC; cdr3_aa: CASRGTGIRRTEYF
v_call: TRBV7-8; clone_size: .; j_call: TRBJ2-4; d_call: .; cdr3_nt: TGTGCCAGCAGCTTGCTGGGAGTCAAAAACATTCAGTACTTC; cdr3_aa: CASSLLGVKNIQYF
v_call: TRBV29-1; clone_size: .; j_call: TRBJ2-3; d_call: .; cdr3_nt: TGCAGCTCGCGGAGCACAGATACGCAGTATTTT; cdr3_aa: CSSRSTDTQYF
v_call: TRBV29-1; clone_size: .; j_call: TRBJ2-7; d_call: .; cdr3_nt: TGCAGCGTCTGTGAGGGTTCCTCCTACGAGCAGTACTTC; cdr3_aa: CSVCEGSSYEQYF